The 25 T cell receptor beta chains below all came from one sample that was sequenced in a study of T-cell memory formation after mild COVID-19. TCRdb re-analysed the 5' RACE reads in MiXCR, keeping a single row per CDR3 protein. This sample has under 400,000 distinct CDR3 sequences; 20% to 25% occur once, and the top ten carry roughly an eighth. The sequencing sample was made of PBMCs or a T cell subset sorted from them (not recorded which). The receptors stem from an adult woman who had mild COVID-19 (a few samples of this study predate the infection). Cell type and time point are not known.

In its sample, this clonotype was seen a few times. The genes are TRBV3-1 and TRBJ2-2; 15 bases line up with TRBD2. Unmatched junction bases numbered 7, after V lost 3 bases and J lost 5 bases. This CDR3 has 18 amino acids. Germline lookup yields CDR1 LGHDT and CDR2 YNNKEL (reference sequence). DNA for the CDR3: TGTGCCAGCAGCCATCGGACTAGCGGGAGGGGGCGGACCGGGGAGCTGTTTTTT. The encoded protein is CASSHRTSGRGRTGELFF.

The CDR3 coding sequence is TGCGCCAGCAGATTCGTGGCGGGAGACTATGGCTACACCTTC. The encoded protein is CASRFVAGDYGYTF. V gene TRBV5-1 combines with J gene TRBJ1-2; D gene uncertain. In germline, CDR1 is SGHRS, CDR2 YFSETQ. This CDR3 region has 14 residues. V lost 5 bases, J lost 3 bases, and 14 bases lay in between.

The chain is built from TRBV20-1 and TRBJ2-7; 11 nucleotides align to TRBD1. This CDR3 contains 18 residues. The germline V gene encodes CDR1 DFQATT and CDR2 SNEGSKA (reference sequence). Germline trimming cut 6 bases from V and 0 bases from J; bases unmatched to any gene: 16. CDR3 bases: TGCAGTGCGCGGACAGGGGGCCGTGGCGGGCTAAGCTCCTACGAGCAGTACTTC. Its translation is CSARTGGRGGLSSYEQYF.

This clonotype appeared a few times. CDR3 region: CASSVEGRANEQFF. CDR3 coding DNA: TGTGCCAGCAGCGTAGAAGGCAGGGCCAATGAGCAGTTCTTC. The V gene is TRBV9, the J gene TRBJ2-1, with D perhaps TRBD1 (5 bases). Trimming removed 0 bases at V and 6 bases at J, with 10 bases between. The CDR3 is 14 amino acids. CDR1 is SGDLS and CDR2 is YYNGEE in the germline V gene.

The rearrangement links TRBV12-3 or TRBV12-4 to TRBJ2-3, with D possibly being TRBD2 (6 bases). This CDR3 is built from 15 residues. The V end was cut by 3 bases, the J end by 7 bases, with 17 bases between. The CDR3 coding sequence is TGTGCCAGCAGTTTCCGCGACGGGAGCCTCTATACGCAGTATTTT. Its protein product is CASSFRDGSLYTQYF.

The genes are TRBV18 and TRBJ2-5, with D perhaps being TRBD1 or TRBD2 (5 bases each). This CDR3 contains 14 residues. Germline CDR1 reads KGHSH; CDR2 reads LQKENI. Deletions cut 3 bases from V and 7 bases from J, with 15 bases between. DNA of the CDR3: TGTGCCAGCTCACCCTCGGGGCTCCTGGGGACCCAGTACTTC. Translation: CASSPSGLLGTQYF.

This clonotype was detected only a few times. This chain uses TRBV12-3 or TRBV12-4 with TRBJ2-3; 8 bases are a match to TRBD2. The CDR3 contains 16 residues. The ends lost 5 bases at V and 3 bases at J; junction bases unmatched: 10. In DNA, the CDR3 is TGTGCCAGCAGTCCGGGGGCCAGCGGGGGTACAGATACGCAGTATTTT. It translates to CASSPGASGGTDTQYF.

The chain recombines TRBV5-1 with TRBJ2-3; D is unclear. Germline V lookup: CDR1 SGHRS, CDR2 YFSETQ. CDR3 length equals 14 residues. V lost 0 bases, J lost 2 bases, and 7 bases lay in between. For the CDR3, the DNA is TGCGCCAGCAGCTTGGATACGGTCACAGATACGCAGTATTTT. Translating it yields CASSLDTVTDTQYF.

This sequence joins TRBV20-1 and TRBJ2-4, with D perhaps TRBD1 (6 bases). Trimming cost V 0 bases and J 6 bases, with 9 bases left between them. Germline CDR1 DFQATT, CDR2 SNEGSKA (reference sequence). CDR3 size: 13 residues. As DNA, the CDR3 is TGCAGTGCTAGAGACAGGGGAAGAAACATTCAGTACTTC. Encoded protein: CSARDRGRNIQYF.

This clonotype has more than one count but fewer than ten. The chain's CDR3 is CSPKVSSGADEQYF. The CDR3 nucleotides are TGCAGTCCGAAGGTTTCTAGCGGGGCAGACGAGCAGTACTTC. The rearrangement uses TRBV20-1 and TRBJ2-7, with 9 bases that match TRBD2. In germline, CDR1 is DFQATT, CDR2 SNEGSKA (reference sequence). Germline trimming cut 8 bases from V and 5 bases from J; bases unmatched to any gene: 13. The CDR3 totals 14 residues.

This clonotype was recorded a few times. The chain couples TRBV12-3 or TRBV12-4 to TRBJ1-2; 11 bases match TRBD1. Losses at the gene ends were 5 bases for V and 8 bases for J; bases not matched to a gene: 4. The CDR3 covers 13 residues. CDR3 loop: CASSPGTGGGYTF. The CDR3 nucleotides read TGTGCCAGCAGTCCAGGGACAGGGGGGGGCTACACCTTC.

This clonotype was observed a handful of times. V gene TRBV11-2 combines with J gene TRBJ2-1; D gene ambiguous. The CDR3 has 12 amino acids. Germline CDR1 is SGHAT and CDR2 is FQNNGV. The V gene lost 4 bases and the J gene lost 10 bases, with 11 bases spanning the gap. The CDR3 DNA reads as TGTGCCAGCAGCTACGCTTTGGGGGAGCAGTTCTTC. Encoded protein: CASSYALGEQFF.

Here the CDR3 DNA reads TGTGCCAGCAGTGCCCTTAGGGCCCATGAGCAGTTCTTC. It codes for CASSALRAHEQFF. The chain uses TRBV6-1 and TRBJ2-1, with D unclear. CDR1 and CDR2 from the germline V gene are MNHNS and SASEGT. V lost 4 bases and J lost 8, with 12 bases in between. The CDR3 is 13 residues long.

This chain uses TRBV20-1 with TRBJ2-7; 8 bases are a match to TRBD2. Germline V gene sequence: CDR1 DFQATT, CDR2 SNEGSKA (reference sequence). V shed 1 base, J shed 3 bases, and the junction held 11 bases outside the gene matches. This CDR3 is 16 amino acids long. The CDR3 sequence: CSARGSGLAGYYEQYF. The CDR3 DNA reads TGCAGTGCTAGAGGCTCAGGACTAGCTGGGTACTACGAGCAGTACTTC.

This clonotype has just a few counts. V usage is TRBV7-3 and J usage is TRBJ1-2; 7 bases are a match to TRBD1. The CDR3 has 16 residues. Germline V CDR1 and CDR2: SGHTA, FQGTGA. Trimming removed 5 bases from V and 8 bases from J; junction bases left unmatched: 17. CDR3 region: CASSTGPGGRGEGYTF. In nucleotides, the CDR3 is TGTGCCAGCAGCACGGGGCCAGGGGGGCGTGGAGAAGGCTACACCTTC.

The V call is TRBV23-1, the J call TRBJ2-5; perhaps TRBD1 as D (6 bases). TRBV23-1 is an ORF, with its function uncertain. CDR3 length equals 17 residues. V was clipped by 4 bases and J by 1 base, with 19 bases between them. CDR3 DNA: TGCGCCAGCAGTCGCCGGGGCAGGGGTGTAGTCCAAGAGACCCAGTACTTC. This translates into CASSRRGRGVVQETQYF.

This clonotype has only a few counts. The chain joins TRBV7-8 to TRBJ1-1; D unresolved. CDR3 size: 14 residues. Trimming took off 3 bases at V and 1 base at J, with 9 bases between the two ends. CDR1 and CDR2 from the germline V gene are SGHVS and FQNEAQ. The CDR3 DNA reads TGTGCCAGCAGCTTGGGGAGCTGGAACACTGAAGCTTTCTTT. This gives the protein CASSLGSWNTEAFF. The full variable domain, its missing parts supplied by reference TRBV7-8 and TRBJ1-1, is GAGVSQSPRYKVAKRGQDVALRCDPISGHVSLFWYQQALGQGPEFLTYFQNEAQLDKSGLPSDRFFAERPEGSVSTLKIQRTQQEDSAVYLCASSLGSWNTEAFFGQGTRLTVV.

This clonotype was seen at least ten times. The chain combines TRBV7-9 with TRBJ2-1; unclear D gene. CDR1 is SEHNR, CDR2 FQNEAQ, per germline (reference sequence). V lost 5 bases and J 10 bases, leaving 9 bases between the germline ends. This CDR3 is built from 11 residues. CDR3 in amino acids: CASSLVREQFF. CDR3 DNA sequence: TGTGCCAGCAGCCTAGTGAGGGAGCAGTTCTTC.

The rearrangement uses TRBV12-3 or TRBV12-4 and TRBJ2-2; 7 bases fit TRBD1. With V trimmed by 5 bases and J by 4 bases, 4 bases remained unmatched. The CDR3 is 14 amino acids. CDR3 residues: CASSRQGVTGELFF. In nucleotides, the CDR3 is TGTGCCAGCAGTAGACAGGGTGTCACCGGGGAGCTGTTTTTT.

This clonotype was detected a few times. The rearrangement joins TRBV5-1 to TRBJ2-5; 7 bases are a match to TRBD2. This CDR3 comprises 15 residues. The V gene end was trimmed by 3 bases and the J gene end by 4 bases; junction bases not matched to a gene: 9. CDR1 is SGHRS, CDR2 YFSETQ, per germline. The CDR3 bases are TGCGCCAGCAGCTACGGACTAGTCGGGGTAGAGACCCAGTACTTC. Its protein is CASSYGLVGVETQYF.

V usage is TRBV6-2 or TRBV6-3 and J usage is TRBJ2-5; D call uncertain. The CDR3 length is 14 residues. Trimming removed 0 bases at V and 1 base at J, with 6 bases between. The germline V gene encodes CDR1 MNHEY and CDR2 SVGEGT. The CDR3 sequence: CASSYSPTQETQYF. CDR3 sequence (DNA): TGTGCCAGCAGTTACTCCCCAACCCAAGAGACCCAGTACTTC.

This clonotype turned up a few times. This chain joins TRBV5-4 and TRBJ2-3, with D uncertain. The germline V gene encodes CDR1 SGHNT and CDR2 YYREEE (reference sequence). V lost 0 bases and J 5 bases, leaving 7 bases between the germline ends. The CDR3 length is 13 residues. CDR3 nucleotide sequence: TGTGCCAGCAGCTTGGGTTCCGAAGATACGCAGTATTTT. Residues: CASSLGSEDTQYF. The full variable domain, with the rest looked up from reference TRBV5-4 and TRBJ2-3, is ETGVTQSPTHLIKTRGQQVTLRCSSQSGHNTVSWYQQALGQGPQFIFQYYREEENGRGNFPPRFSGLQFPNYSSELNVNALELDDSALYLCASSLGSEDTQYFGPGTRLTVL.

This clonotype has just a few counts. The rearrangement uses TRBV10-3 and TRBJ2-7; 11 bases match TRBD2. The V and J ends lost 5 bases and 5 bases, in that order; junction bases with no gene match: 11. Germline assignment: CDR1 ENHRY and CDR2 SYGVKD. The CDR3 is made up of 16 amino acids. DNA for the CDR3: TGTGCCATCAGTAACCTGGGTACTAGCGGGAGCCACGAGCAGTACTTC. This sequence encodes CAISNLGTSGSHEQYF.

The chain recombines TRBV12-3 or TRBV12-4 with TRBJ2-7; TRBD1 is a possible D gene (5 bases). The length of the CDR3 is 13 residues. V dropped 5 bases and J dropped 4 bases, with 12 bases sitting between them. As DNA, the CDR3 is TGTGCCAGCAGTCCCGCCAGGGCGTACGAGCAGTACTTC. Translation gives CASSPARAYEQYF.

Only one count was recorded for this clonotype. The CDR3 loop is CASSGLAVDTGELFF. The DNA of the CDR3 is TGTGCCAGCTCCGGTCTAGCAGTTGACACCGGGGAGCTGTTTTTT. The gene calls are TRBV2 and TRBJ2-2; TRBD2 is a possible D gene (5 bases). This CDR3 region has 15 residues. V lost 8 bases, J lost 3 bases, and 16 bases lay in between. CDR1 and CDR2 from the germline V gene are SNHLY and FYNNEI.